This record concerns one T cell receptor (beta chain) sequence. The antigen is unknown. This sample stems from a study of T cell repertoires in cytomegalovirus infection. On the study more broadly: Researchers turned to recently identified HLA-C-restricted CMV epitopes as well as well-studied HLA-B-restricted ones. An indication of both CMV infection and matching HLA type came from public TCR beta signatures.

Germline CDR1 is SGHRS and CDR2 is YFSETQ. The CDR3 is 17 amino acids. V was pared by 4 bases and J by 6 bases, with 23 bases between. One entry per CDR3 protein results from TCRdb running MiXCR on the reads. The data hold around 570,000 distinct CDR3 sequences, with roughly 42% observed a single time. Sequences were derived from cultured PBMCs, sampled from culture after CMV antigen stimulation. The chain uses TRBV5-1 and TRBJ2-1; D gene unclear. The sequence was obtained from a human donor in good health (CMV status not recorded). Some clones in this sample may be carry-over from other donors' samples. The CDR3 loop reads CASSPIQRSSSLNEQFF. The DNA of the CDR3 is TGCGCCAGCAGCCCGATACAGCGAAGCTCCTCTCTCAATGAGCAGTTCTTC.